This TCR beta chain appears in the sequencing data of a study of CD8+ T cells in alopecia areata. Study in general: At a dose of 5 to 10 mg twice daily, oral tofacitinib was given to treated patients. Patients took tofacitinib for 6 to 18 months, followed by 6 drug-free months. Study results and limitations: Against the mouse data, patients shared TCRs less clearly, possibly for HLA reasons.

V was shortened by 2 bases and J by 0 bases, with 10 bases between the two germline ends. Germline-derived CDR1 and CDR2 are MNHEY and SVGAGI. The length of the CDR3 is 15 residues. Worth noting for this clone: What it binds is unknown.

Patients with alopecia areata provided lesional scalp punch biopsies as well as peripheral blood. Investigators isolated RNA and reverse transcribed it into cDNA to act as the sequencing template. Assay: immunoSEQ multiplex PCR; the TCRdb copy retains only in-frame clones and omits some. This sample has about 170,000 clones, with around 64% found just once. The source of this sequence is a human donor with alopecia areata. Sequences were derived from CD8+ T cells sorted from blood, sampled at week 0. The rearrangement links TRBV6-5 to TRBJ1-1, with D possibly matching TRBD1 (5 bases). The CDR3 coding sequence is TGTGCCAGCAGTTACCGACAGACCCTGAACACTGAAGCTTTCTTT. It encodes CASSYRQTLNTEAFF.